Shown below are 13 T cell receptor beta chains from a single sample sequenced in a study of CD8 T cells in Susac syndrome. RNA amounts of about 0.5 to 1 ug underwent reverse transcription with random hexamers. Each CDR3 protein is one row after TCRdb ran MiXCR on the immunoSEQ multiplex PCR reads. Counted here are around 150,000 distinct CDR3 sequences, roughly 95% occurring once; the ten biggest clones make up 0.11%. Sequencing was carried out using CD4+ T cells from PBMCs. These receptors all come from a human donor with multiple sclerosis.

CDR3 residues: CASSPGQDGYTF. The CDR3 DNA sequence: TGCGCCAGCAGCCCGGGACAGGATGGCTACACCTTC. V gene TRBV5-1 combines with J gene TRBJ1-2; TRBD1 agrees at 8 bases. CDR3 length: 12 residues. In germline, CDR1 is SGHRS, CDR2 YFSETQ. Trimming removed 4 bases from V and 6 bases from J; junction bases left unmatched: 2. The full variable domain, completed using reference TRBV5-1 and TRBJ1-2, is KAGVTQTPRYLIKTRGQQVTLSCSPISGHRSVSWYQQTPGQGLQFLFEYFSETQRNKGNFPGRFSGRQFSNSRSEMNVSTLELGDSALYLCASSPGQDGYTFGSGTRLTVV.

Only one count was recorded for this clonotype. This chain connects TRBV13 to TRBJ2-1, with D possibly TRBD2 on 6 matching bases. Trimming removed 1 base at V and 5 bases at J, with 18 bases between. Looked up from germline, CDR1 is PRHDT and CDR2 is FYEKMQ (reference sequence). CDR3 length: 17 amino acids. The CDR3: CASSLAGGNSEDNEQFF. The CDR3 nucleotides are TGTGCCAGCAGCTTAGCTGGGGGGAATAGTGAAGACAATGAGCAGTTCTTC.

This clonotype has a handful of counts. The CDR3 spells CASKNRENTEAFF. CDR3 nucleotides: TGTGCCAGCAAGAACAGGGAGAACACTGAAGCTTTCTTT. The chain links TRBV6-1 to TRBJ1-1, with TRBD1 as a possible D gene (6 bases). Trimming shortened V by 7 bases and J by 1 base, and 10 bases separated the two germline ends. The CDR3 consists of 13 residues. From germline, CDR1 is MNHNS and CDR2 SASEGT.

This chain connects TRBV25-1 to TRBJ1-5; D ambiguous. CDR1 and CDR2 from the germline V gene are MGHDK and SYGVNS. Trimming removed 4 bases at V and 4 bases at J, with 8 bases between. CDR3 length equals 13 residues. The CDR3 DNA sequence: TGTGCCAGCAGTGGGATAGGGAATCAGCCCCAGCATTTT. Translation gives CASSGIGNQPQHF.

The rearrangement joins TRBV20-1 to TRBJ1-5; D possibly corresponds to TRBD1 (5 bases). V was clipped by 6 bases and J by 4 bases, with 19 bases between them. The CDR3 is made up of 15 amino acids. Germline assignment: CDR1 DFQATT and CDR2 SNEGSKA (reference sequence). CDR3 amino acids: CSAPRDGARNQPQHF. In nucleotides, the CDR3 is TGCAGTGCCCCACGGGACGGGGCAAGGAATCAGCCCCAGCATTTT.

The chain joins TRBV5-4 to TRBJ2-3; TRBD1 agrees at 8 bases. The germline CDR1 and CDR2 sequences are SGHNT and YYREEE (reference sequence). The CDR3 has 15 residues. J was trimmed by 4 bases and V by 6 bases; bases with no gene match: 10. The CDR3 DNA follows: TGTGCCAGCACCGAGGACAGGGCCCAAGCAGATACGCAGTATTTT. Encoded protein: CASTEDRAQADTQYF.

The chain couples TRBV12-3 or TRBV12-4 to TRBJ1-5, with D possibly matching TRBD1 (6 bases). The germline V and J ends were trimmed by 5 bases and 5 bases, with 19 bases remaining between them. CDR3 length equals 16 residues. The CDR3 DNA sequence: TGTGCCAGCAGTCCTACAGGGAGAGCAGGGGATCAGCCCCAGCATTTT. Translation: CASSPTGRAGDQPQHF.

This chain uses TRBV5-4 with TRBJ2-7; D is perhaps TRBD1 or TRBD2 (5 bases each). V was shortened by 1 base and J by 4 bases, with 15 bases between the two germline ends. CDR3 length equals 15 residues. The germline V gene has CDR1 SGHNT and CDR2 YYREEE (reference sequence). This CDR3 is CASSLPGRTDYEQYF. The CDR3 DNA follows: TGTGCCAGCAGCTTGCCGGGACGGACGGATTACGAGCAGTACTTC.

The chain combines TRBV30 with TRBJ1-5, with D maybe TRBD1 (5 bases). In germline, CDR1 is GTSNPN, CDR2 SVGIG (reference sequence). This CDR3 has 12 amino acids. The germline V and J ends were trimmed by 2 bases and 6 bases, with 8 bases remaining between them. CDR3 region: CAWSLRGQPQHF. In nucleotides, the CDR3 is TGTGCCTGGAGTCTAAGGGGTCAGCCCCAGCATTTT.

CDR3 coding DNA: TGTGCCAGCAGCTTCAACACAGGGATGGTCGGCTACACCTTC. Translating gives CASSFNTGMVGYTF. V usage is TRBV14 and J usage is TRBJ1-2; possible D gene TRBD1, 6 bases. The CDR3 runs to 14 residues. Trimming left V 5 bases short and J 8 bases short, with 18 bases between. Germline lookup yields CDR1 SGHDN and CDR2 FVKESK.

The V and J genes are TRBV9 and TRBJ1-2; D remains unclear. The CDR3 length is 14 residues. Trimming removed 4 bases from V and 1 base from J, with 11 bases in between. Germline loops: CDR1 SGDLS, CDR2 YYNGEE. CDR3 nucleotide sequence: TGTGCCAGCAGCCAGGACTTTTATAACTATGGCTACACCTTC. This sequence encodes CASSQDFYNYGYTF.

The chain is built from TRBV12-3 or TRBV12-4 and TRBJ2-7; D not resolved. V lost 5 bases and J lost 6, with 11 bases in between. CDR3 size: 12 residues. CDR3 nucleotides: TGTGCCAGCAGTCAAACGATTGGCGAGCAGTACTTC. Translated, it gives CASSQTIGEQYF.

J is TRBJ1-5 and V is TRBV27; a weak D match, TRBD1 (6 bases). The germline gives CDR1 MNHEY, CDR2 SMNVEV (reference sequence). This CDR3 is built from 17 residues. Trimming stripped 5 bases from V and 2 bases from J, with 19 bases between. The chain's CDR3 is CASSALTSGDGNQPQHF. In DNA, the CDR3 is TGTGCCAGCAGTGCCCTCACGTCAGGGGACGGCAATCAGCCCCAGCATTTT.